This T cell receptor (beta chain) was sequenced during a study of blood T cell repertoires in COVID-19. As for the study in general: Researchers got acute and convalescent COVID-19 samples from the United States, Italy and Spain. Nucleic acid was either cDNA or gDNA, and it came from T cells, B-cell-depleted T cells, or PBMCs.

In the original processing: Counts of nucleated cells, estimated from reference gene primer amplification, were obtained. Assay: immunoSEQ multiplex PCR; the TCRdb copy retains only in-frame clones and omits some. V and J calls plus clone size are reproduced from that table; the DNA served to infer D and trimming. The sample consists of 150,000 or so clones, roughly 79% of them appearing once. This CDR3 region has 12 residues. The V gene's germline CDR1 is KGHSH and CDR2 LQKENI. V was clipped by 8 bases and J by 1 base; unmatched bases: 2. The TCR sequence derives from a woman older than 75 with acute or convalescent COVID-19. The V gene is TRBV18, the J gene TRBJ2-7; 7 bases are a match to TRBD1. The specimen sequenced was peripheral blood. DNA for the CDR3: TGTGCCAGCGCGGACAGGTCCTACGAGCAGTACTTC. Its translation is CASADRSYEQYF.